The TCR beta chain under discussion was sequenced for a study of T cell repertoires in cytomegalovirus infection (dated by TCRdb to about 2019). Background for the entire study: Peptide stimulations targeted recently identified HLA-C-restricted CMV epitopes, whose presentation resists viral immunomodulation, together with well-studied HLA-B-restricted epitopes. Donor HLA type was relevant to the analysis, as public TCR beta signatures indicated carriage of CMV infection together with the matching HLA type.

The sample's treatment or condition label is to be understood as: in vitro stimulation with specific CMV peptide epitopes to enrich CMV-specific T cells. The sequencer listed for this sample is Illumina HiSeq 1500. The public reads were quality trimmed at Q25 with fastp and then assembled into clones with MiXCR by TCRdb, keeping productive beta chains. Every distinct CDR3 protein forms one entry, paired with its most common genes and DNA. The sample yields about 350,000 distinct CDR3 sequences; roughly 34% were counted once. Clones ranked in the top ten supply roughly 14% of the sample. The germline V gene supplies CDR1 SGHAT and CDR2 FQNNGV. From its cysteine to its phenylalanine, the CDR3 spans 18 amino acids. Just CDR3 DNA is preserved here, 54 bases in frame from base 1. Relative to germline, V is 2 bases shorter and J is 0 bases shorter, with 19 bases between their ends. This clonotype turned up a few times. Its antigen remains unidentified. The record has no base qualities; no much larger clone is one base away.

What the authors observed across the whole study: In both this cohort and an independent roughly 350-donor cohort, the cumulative frequency of public TCR beta family members distinguished carriers of CMV infection plus the relevant HLA type. The ex vivo response was dominated by HLA-C-restricted CMV-specific TCR beta clonotypes, and the single most frequent clonotype in two of eight donors was supplied by these HLA-C-restricted clonotypes.

This TCR came from a human donor in good health (CMV status not recorded). Some clones in this sample may be carry-over from other donors' samples. Sample: cultured PBMCs, taken from culture after CMV antigen stimulation. The rearranged segments are TRBV11-2 and TRBJ1-1, with the D gene uncertain. The CDR3 protein is CASSLWALGRRMNTEAFF. The DNA sequence is as follows: TGTGCCAGCAGCTTATGGGCCTTAGGGAGGAGGATGAACACTGAAGCTTTCTTT.